Listed below are T cell receptor beta chains from one sample, sequenced in a study of beta chain features in type 1 diabetes. Libraries were prepared by immunoSEQ multiplex PCR; TCRdb keeps only in-frame clonotypes and omits some of them. The sample consists of about 700,000 clones, roughly an eighth of them appearing once. Input material: naive CD4+ T cells from blood. Receptors were obtained from a man in his late teens or twenties with type 1 diabetes. The CDR3 runs from the conserved cysteine through the conserved F or W.

v_call: TRBV10-3; cdr3_aa: CAISGRQGGTDTQYF
v_call: TRBV2; cdr3_aa: CASMGSPLHF
v_call: TRBV30; cdr3_aa: CALGTGGYTF
v_call: TRBV5-1; cdr3_aa: CASSFQRLEEQYF
v_call: TRBV30; cdr3_aa: CAWWGDTEAFF
v_call: TRBV2; cdr3_aa: CASSYIEGNEQFF
v_call: TRBV4-1; cdr3_aa: CASSQVNFPPLHF
v_call: TRBV23-1; cdr3_aa: CASSPRSLQLMKNCFF
v_call: TRBV29-1; cdr3_aa: CSVAPRLTQGNGYTF
v_call: TRBV29-1; cdr3_aa: CSVEDPAGGRRDTQYF
v_call: TRBV7-3; cdr3_aa: CASSSETDTQYF
v_call: TRBV14; cdr3_aa: CASSLIGETQYF
v_call: TRBV18; cdr3_aa: CASSPGGETEAFF
v_call: TRBV5-1; cdr3_aa: CASTSPGQAYEQYF